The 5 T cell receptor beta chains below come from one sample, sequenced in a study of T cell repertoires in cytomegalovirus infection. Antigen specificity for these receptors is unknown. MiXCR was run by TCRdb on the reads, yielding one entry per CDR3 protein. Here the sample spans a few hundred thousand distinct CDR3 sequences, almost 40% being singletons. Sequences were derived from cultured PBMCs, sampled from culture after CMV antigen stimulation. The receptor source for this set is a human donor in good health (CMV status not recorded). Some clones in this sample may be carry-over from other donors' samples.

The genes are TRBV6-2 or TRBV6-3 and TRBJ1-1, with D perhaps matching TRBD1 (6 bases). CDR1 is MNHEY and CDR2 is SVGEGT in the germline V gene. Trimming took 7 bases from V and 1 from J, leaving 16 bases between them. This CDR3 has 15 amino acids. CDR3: CASTIGGRGNTEAFF. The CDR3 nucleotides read TGTGCCAGCACGATTGGGGGCAGGGGGAACACTGAAGCTTTCTTT.

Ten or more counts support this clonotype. This CDR3 reads CASSLGGRAEETQYF. CDR3 nucleotide sequence: TGTGCCAGCAGCCTGGGGGGGCGGGCCGAAGAGACCCAGTACTTC. The chain couples TRBV7-2 to TRBJ2-5; a possible D gene is TRBD2 (7 bases). The CDR3 consists of 15 residues. Germline-derived CDR1 and CDR2 are SGHTA and FQGNSA. V lost 5 bases and J 3 bases, leaving 16 bases between the germline ends.

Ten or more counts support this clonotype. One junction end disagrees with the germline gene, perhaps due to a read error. CDR3 residues: CASSLAGGVETQYF. CDR3 DNA: TGTGCCAGCAGCCTAGCGGGGGGGGTAGAGACCCAGTACTTC. The V and J genes are TRBV7-2 and TRBJ2-5; 12 bases are shared with TRBD2. CDR1 SGHTA and CDR2 FQGNSA come from the germline V gene. The CDR3 runs 14 residues.

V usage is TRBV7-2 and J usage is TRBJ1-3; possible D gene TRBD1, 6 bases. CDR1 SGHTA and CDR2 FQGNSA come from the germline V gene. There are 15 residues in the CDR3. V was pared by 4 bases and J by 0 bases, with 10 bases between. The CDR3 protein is CASSSQGSSGNTIYF. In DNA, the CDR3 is TGTGCCAGCAGCTCACAGGGTAGCTCTGGAAACACCATATATTTT.

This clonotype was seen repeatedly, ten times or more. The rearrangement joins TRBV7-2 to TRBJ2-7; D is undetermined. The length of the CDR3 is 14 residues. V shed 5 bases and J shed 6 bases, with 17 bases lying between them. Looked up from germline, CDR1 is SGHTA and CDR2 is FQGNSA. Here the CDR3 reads CASSPAVYDSEQYF. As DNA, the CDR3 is TGTGCCAGCAGCCCCGCCGTATACGATTCCGAGCAGTACTTC. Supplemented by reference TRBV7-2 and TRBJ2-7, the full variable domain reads GAGVSQSPSNKVTEKGKDVELRCDPISGHTALYWYRQSLGQGLEFLIYFQGNSAPDKSGLPSDRFSAERTGGSVSTLTIQRTQQEDSAVYLCASSPAVYDSEQYFGPGTRLTVT.